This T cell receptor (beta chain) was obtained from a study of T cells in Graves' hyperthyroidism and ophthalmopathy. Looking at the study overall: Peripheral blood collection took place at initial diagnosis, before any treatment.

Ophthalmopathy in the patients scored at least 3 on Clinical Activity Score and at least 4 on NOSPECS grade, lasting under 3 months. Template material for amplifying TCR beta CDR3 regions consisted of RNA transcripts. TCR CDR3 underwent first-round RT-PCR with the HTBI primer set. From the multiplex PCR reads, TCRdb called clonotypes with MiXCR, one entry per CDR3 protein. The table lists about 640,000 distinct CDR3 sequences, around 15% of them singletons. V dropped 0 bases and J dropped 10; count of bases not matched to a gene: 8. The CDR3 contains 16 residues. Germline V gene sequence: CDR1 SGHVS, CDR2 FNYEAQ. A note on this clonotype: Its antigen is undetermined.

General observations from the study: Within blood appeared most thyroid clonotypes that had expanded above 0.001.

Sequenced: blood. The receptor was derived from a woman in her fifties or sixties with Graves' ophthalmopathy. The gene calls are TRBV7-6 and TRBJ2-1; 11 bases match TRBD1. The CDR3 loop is CASSLAPRTGGGEQFF. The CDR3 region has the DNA TGTGCCAGCAGCTTAGCCCCGAGGACAGGGGGCGGGGAGCAGTTCTTC.